This T cell receptor (beta chain) was sequenced in a study of chemoradiotherapy in HPV16-positive cancers. Study summary: Two HPV16-positive patients' cells yielded candidate HPV-specific clones and common motifs.

Findings of the study overall: Non-HPV-specific T cells did not expand in tumors during treatment, whereas candidate HPV-specific clones and E7-related motifs did. HPV-specific T cells were functionally defined from only two HPV16-positive patients. HPV-responsive T-cell expansion during chemoradiotherapy was linked to improved recurrence-free survival in HPV16-positive patients.

Regarding this clone: Its antigen is not known.

Germline assignment: CDR1 PRHDT and CDR2 FYEKMQ (reference sequence). Losses at the gene ends were 5 bases for V and 4 bases for J; bases not matched to a gene: 10. The CDR3 has 15 amino acids. TCRdb's table, derived via immunoSEQ multiplex PCR, lists solely in-frame clones and lacks some. The sample carries roughly 23,000 clones, 70% to 90% recorded once. The starting material was blood, obtained from a patient who underwent chemoradiotherapy. The V call is TRBV13, the J call TRBJ1-2; 7 positions agree with TRBD1. The receptor's source is a human donor with HPV-associated anogenital cancer. The CDR3 DNA reads TGTGCCAGCAGCCTTAACCGGGACAGCCCCTATGGCTACACCTTC. This gives the protein CASSLNRDSPYGYTF.